Shown below are 10 T cell receptor beta chains from a single sample sequenced in a study of beta chain features in type 1 diabetes. The authors reverse transcribed all of the isolated RNA, so sequencing captured expressed TCRB transcripts. The repertoire was sequenced with immunoSEQ multiplex PCR; TCRdb's copy has only in-frame clones and lacks some. The repertoire holds some 240,000 clones, with approximately 11% as singletons. The sequenced sample consisted of central memory CD4+ T cells from blood. The receptors were gathered from a man in his late teens or twenties in good health.

In its sample, this clone was seen a few times. This rearrangement joins TRBV9 to TRBJ2-3, with D perhaps TRBD1 or TRBD2 (6 bases each). V was pared by 6 bases and J by 2 bases, with 16 bases between. The CDR3 has 15 residues. Per germline, CDR1 SGDLS and CDR2 YYNGEE. The CDR3 reads CASTPGAGVTDTQYF. CDR3 bases: TGTGCCAGCACCCCGGGGGCGGGCGTCACAGATACGCAGTATTTT.

With regard to this clone: The sample has other DNA sequences that encode this CDR3 too. The V and J genes are TRBV28 and TRBJ1-2, with 10 bases lining up with TRBD1. The CDR3 has 13 residues. V shed 3 bases and J 7 bases; nucleotides not matched to a gene: 2. Germline values: CDR1 MDHEN, CDR2 SYDVKM. CDR3 in DNA: TGTGCCAGCAGTTTGGGACAGGGGTTTGGCTACACCTTC. Its protein product is CASSLGQGFGYTF.

As for this clone: Possible read error: a much larger clone is one base away. The sample carries other DNA sequences with the same CDR3. The V and J genes are TRBV11-2 and TRBJ2-3; D remains unclear. This CDR3 contains 17 residues. Per germline, CDR1 SGHAT and CDR2 FQNNGV. Trimming removed 1 base from V and 0 bases from J, with 14 bases in between. The CDR3 is CASSLGRQAYSTDTQYF. The CDR3 DNA is TGTGCCAGCAGCTTAGGGCGACAAGCGTATAGCACAGATACGCAGTATTTT. Variable domain in full (rest from reference TRBV11-2 and TRBJ2-3): EAGVAQSPRYKIIEKRQSVAFWCNPISGHATLYWYQQILGQGPKLLIQFQNNGVVDDSQLPKDRFSAERLKGVDSTLKIQPAKLEDSAVYLCASSLGRQAYSTDTQYFGPGTRLTVL.

There are a few counts of this clone. The genes are TRBV4-2 and TRBJ2-3; tentative D call: TRBD2 (5 bases). CDR3 length equals 15 residues. Germline-derived CDR1 and CDR2 are LGHNA and YNFKEQ. V dropped 0 bases and J dropped 1 base, with 8 bases sitting between them. The CDR3, as DNA: TGTGCCAGCAGCCAAGAATGGACTCGCACAGATACGCAGTATTTT. Protein: CASSQEWTRTDTQYF.

This clone was seen only a few times. This chain joins TRBV25-1 and TRBJ2-5; no reliable D call. Trimming stripped 0 bases from V and 3 bases from J, with 5 bases between. CDR3 length equals 13 residues. In germline, CDR1 is MGHDK, CDR2 SYGVNS. CDR3 sequence: CASSEYEEETQYF. CDR3 DNA: TGTGCCAGCAGTGAATACGAGGAAGAGACCCAGTACTTC.

The chain links TRBV7-2 to TRBJ1-4; no clear D gene. The length of the CDR3 is 11 residues. Looked up from germline, CDR1 is SGHTA and CDR2 is FQGNSA. The ends were cut back, 3 bases at V and 8 bases at J, with 4 bases in the middle. This CDR3 reads CASSFTEKLFF. CDR3 nucleotides: TGTGCCAGCAGCTTTACCGAAAAACTGTTTTTT.

There are many counts of this clone. The chain recombines TRBV7-2 with TRBJ2-1; no clear D gene. CDR1 and CDR2 from the germline V gene are SGHTA and FQGNSA. The CDR3 length is 14 residues. Trimming stripped 5 bases from V and 6 bases from J, with 14 bases between. This CDR3 reads CASSPTYSGNEQFF. In DNA form, the CDR3 reads TGTGCCAGCAGCCCAACGTATAGTGGCAATGAGCAGTTCTTC.

V is TRBV30 and J is TRBJ1-4; D is possibly TRBD1 (6 bases). This CDR3 has 16 residues. CDR1 GTSNPN and CDR2 SVGIG come from the germline V gene (reference sequence). V lost 0 bases to trimming and J lost 4 bases, with 15 bases between them. The CDR3 nucleotides are TGTGCCTGGAGTGTAGACACAGGGAGTTTTAATGAAAAACTGTTTTTT. This sequence encodes CAWSVDTGSFNEKLFF.

This clone is categorized as medium-sized. Other DNA sequences in this sample translate to the same CDR3. The CDR3 region is CASSQGLQMSEFF. Written as DNA, the CDR3 is TGTGCCAGCAGCCAAGGTCTGCAGATGTCGGAGTTCTTC. The genes are TRBV14 and TRBJ2-1, with no clear D. This CDR3 comprises 13 residues. The V end was cut by 1 base, the J end by 14 bases, with 15 bases between. Germline CDR1 reads SGHDN; CDR2 reads FVKESK.

In its sample, this clone was seen a few times. The V and J genes are TRBV28 and TRBJ2-3; 9 nucleotides align to TRBD2. CDR3 length: 15 amino acids. V lost 2 bases to trimming and J lost 5 bases; unmatched junction nucleotides: 5. Germline V gene sequence: CDR1 MDHEN, CDR2 SYDVKM. CDR3 DNA: TGTGCCAGCAGTTTAACTAGCGGGCGGATAGATACGCAGTATTTT. Its protein product is CASSLTSGRIDTQYF. Full variable domain (remainder filled in from reference TRBV28 and TRBJ2-3): DVKVTQSSRYLVKRTGEKVFLECVQDMDHENMFWYRQDPGLGLRLIYFSYDVKMKEKGDIPEGYSVSREKKERFSLILESASTNQTSMYLCASSLTSGRIDTQYFGPGTRLTVL.